This passage covers 20 T cell receptor beta chains from one sample sequenced in a study of blood T cell repertoires in COVID-19. Method: immunoSEQ multiplex PCR; TCRdb's copy keeps in-frame clones and lacks some. The sample includes 130,000 to 150,000 clones, 65% to 80% of them seen just once. The sequencing sample was made of peripheral blood. The receptors originated from a man in his sixties with acute or convalescent COVID-19.

V and J are TRBV30 and TRBJ1-1, with 8 bases aligning to TRBD1. With V trimmed by 4 bases and J by 8 bases, 9 bases remained unmatched. This CDR3 is built from 13 residues. The germline V gene encodes CDR1 GTSNPN and CDR2 SVGIG (reference sequence). The CDR3 spells CAWKGTGPREAFF. The DNA of the CDR3 is TGTGCCTGGAAAGGGACAGGCCCTCGGGAAGCTTTCTTT.

The chain employs TRBV24-1 and TRBJ2-1, with a tentative D call TRBD1 (5 bases). The germline V gene has CDR1 KGHDR and CDR2 SFDVKD. V lost 1 base and J lost 5, with 17 bases in between. The CDR3 extends over 17 amino acids. The CDR3 sequence: CATSDFRTRVGHNEQFF. The CDR3 bases are TGTGCCACCAGTGATTTTAGGACCAGGGTAGGTCACAATGAGCAGTTCTTC.

J is TRBJ2-3 and V is TRBV28; D perhaps matches TRBD2 (6 bases). In germline, CDR1 is MDHEN, CDR2 SYDVKM. The CDR3 runs 16 residues. With 6 bases removed from V and 4 bases from J, the gap between germline ends came to 20 bases. CDR3 in DNA: TGTGCCAGCAGCCCCGGGGTTGGGGGGAAAGCAGATACGCAGTATTTT. Protein: CASSPGVGGKADTQYF.

This rearrangement joins TRBV28 to TRBJ1-2, with a possible D match to TRBD1 (6 bases). The CDR3 runs to 11 residues. Trimming stripped 8 bases from V and 8 bases from J, with 12 bases between. Germline values: CDR1 MDHEN, CDR2 SYDVKM. As DNA, the CDR3 is TGTGCCAGCGGTCGGACAGCAGGCTACACCTTC. Its protein product is CASGRTAGYTF.

The rearrangement joins TRBV28 to TRBJ1-6; D is ambiguous. Trimming took off 6 bases at V and 5 bases at J, with 5 bases between the two ends. Germline CDR1 and CDR2: MDHEN and SYDVKM. The CDR3 runs to 12 residues. The CDR3 DNA reads as TGTGCCAGCAGCGAGAATAATTCACCCCTCCACTTT. This gives the protein CASSENNSPLHF.

The rearrangement links TRBV3-1 (or the pseudogene TRBV3-2) to TRBJ2-1; a possible D gene is TRBD2 (5 bases). The CDR3 is 15 residues long. Trimming removed 4 bases from V and 10 bases from J, with 20 bases in between. Per the germline V gene, CDR1 is LGHDT and CDR2 is YNNKEL (reference sequence). The CDR3: CASSLRIGLGVEQFF. The CDR3 DNA reads as TGTGCCAGCAGCCTCCGGATAGGACTTGGTGTGGAGCAGTTCTTC.

The V gene is TRBV19, the J gene TRBJ1-2; 8 positions match TRBD1. The CDR3 sequence is 16 residues long. The germline V gene encodes CDR1 LNHDA and CDR2 SQIVND (reference sequence). The J segment lost 2 bases and the V segment lost 5 bases, leaving 10 bases of the junction unmatched. This CDR3 reads CASSPEWGQENYGYTF. In nucleotides, the CDR3 is TGTGCCAGTAGTCCCGAGTGGGGACAGGAGAACTATGGCTACACCTTC.

The chain has TRBV4-1 and TRBJ2-3; a weak D match, TRBD2 (5 bases). The ends were cut back, 0 bases at V and 2 bases at J, with 12 bases in the middle. The germline CDR1 and CDR2 sequences are MGHRA and YSYEKL. The CDR3 contains 16 residues. The CDR3 DNA reads TGCGCCAGCAGCCAAGAGCCTAGCCCAATCACAGATACGCAGTATTTT. It yields the protein CASSQEPSPITDTQYF.

This clone was counted between two and nine times. The V call is TRBV19, the J call TRBJ2-1; D ambiguous. The CDR3 has 14 residues. The V end lost 3 bases, the J end lost 9 bases, and 15 bases lay between the germline ends. The germline gives CDR1 LNHDA, CDR2 SQIVND (reference sequence). The DNA for the CDR3 is TGTGCCAGTAGTATGGTGCCCGTTGGCAGTGAGCAGTTCTTC. This sequence encodes CASSMVPVGSEQFF.

CDR3: CSVEGAGGEQYF. The CDR3 DNA reads as TGCAGCGTTGAGGGGGCCGGTGGGGAGCAGTACTTC. The chain has TRBV29-1 and TRBJ2-7; D possibly corresponds to TRBD1 (6 bases). Germline CDR1 is SQVTM and CDR2 is ANQGSEA. This CDR3 is built from 12 residues. V was pared by 3 bases and J by 7 bases, with 13 bases between.

CDR3: CASSPSRGRGNYGYTF. The DNA of the CDR3 is TGTGCCAGTAGTCCTTCCAGGGGGCGAGGGAACTATGGCTACACCTTC. The gene calls are TRBV19 and TRBJ1-2, with 8 bases fitting TRBD1. The germline V gene encodes CDR1 LNHDA and CDR2 SQIVND (reference sequence). The length of the CDR3 is 16 residues. With V trimmed by 5 bases and J by 2 bases, 10 bases remained unmatched.

V and J are TRBV15 and TRBJ2-1; 9 bases map to TRBD2. Germline assignment: CDR1 LNHNV and CDR2 YYDKDF (reference sequence). The CDR3 has 17 residues. V gave up 3 bases and J gave up 1 base; unmatched junction bases: 7. This CDR3 reads CATSSLHSGRSYNEQFF. In DNA, the CDR3 is TGTGCCACCAGCAGCCTTCATAGCGGGAGATCCTACAATGAGCAGTTCTTC.

By its share, this clone is medium-sized. The chain couples TRBV7-9 to TRBJ2-2; 14 positions match TRBD2. The germline V gene has CDR1 SEHNR and CDR2 FQNEAQ (reference sequence). V trimming: 7 bases; J trimming: 3 bases; junction bases outside the gene matches: 7. The CDR3 is made up of 17 amino acids. CDR3 bases: TGTGCCAGCATCGGGACTAGCGGGAGTAGGTACACCGGGGAGCTGTTTTTT. It yields the protein CASIGTSGSRYTGELFF.

This chain joins TRBV6-5 and TRBJ2-3; the D is unclear. The CDR3 is 14 residues long. The V gene's germline CDR1 is MNHEY and CDR2 SVGAGI. V lost 0 bases and J lost 0, with 4 bases in between. The CDR3 DNA follows: TGTGCCAGCAGTTACTCCCATAGCACAGATACGCAGTATTTT. Translated, it gives CASSYSHSTDTQYF.

V is TRBV11-2 and J is TRBJ2-3; 8 nucleotides line up with TRBD2. The CDR3 spans 15 residues. CDR1 is SGHAT, CDR2 FQNNGV, per germline. V lost 3 bases, J lost 4 bases, and 6 bases stayed unmatched. The chain's CDR3 is CASSFSAGVADTQYF. CDR3 bases: TGTGCCAGCAGCTTTTCAGCGGGAGTCGCAGATACGCAGTATTTT.

This chain connects TRBV6-5 to TRBJ2-7; 8 bases fit TRBD1. This CDR3 has 15 residues. Per germline, CDR1 MNHEY and CDR2 SVGAGI. Losses at the gene ends were 6 bases for V and 2 bases for J; bases not matched to a gene: 9. The DNA of the CDR3 is TGTGCCAGCAGCGAGTGGACAGGGATTACCTACGAGCAGTACTTC. Amino acids: CASSEWTGITYEQYF.

This chain connects TRBV12-3 or TRBV12-4 to TRBJ2-5; TRBD2 matches 7 bases. Losses at the gene ends were 5 bases for V and 2 bases for J; bases not matched to a gene: 2. CDR3 length: 13 residues. This CDR3 reads CASSTSEQETQYF. CDR3 nucleotides: TGTGCCAGCAGTACTAGCGAACAAGAGACCCAGTACTTC.

The CDR3 here is CASSSRTSGDTQYF. CDR3 coding DNA: TGTGCCAGCAGCTCCAGGACTAGCGGAGATACGCAGTATTTT. This rearrangement joins TRBV3-1 (or the pseudogene TRBV3-2) to TRBJ2-3, with 10 bases aligning to TRBD2. Germline V gene data show CDR1 as LGHDT and CDR2 as YNNKEL (reference sequence). Germline trimming cut 5 bases from V and 5 bases from J; bases unmatched to any gene: 4. This CDR3 spans 14 amino acids.

V usage is TRBV12-3 or TRBV12-4 and J usage is TRBJ2-5, with D possibly TRBD1 on 6 matching bases. V lost 5 bases and J lost 3, with 10 bases in between. CDR3 length: 13 residues. The CDR3: CASSPRGKETQYF. CDR3 coding DNA: TGTGCCAGCAGTCCAAGGGGGAAAGAGACCCAGTACTTC.

V and J are TRBV18 and TRBJ2-7; the D is unclear. The CDR3 has 14 amino acids. Between the trimmed V and J ends, which lost 0 bases and 0 bases, there was a span of 6 bases. Germline CDR1 is KGHSH and CDR2 is LQKENI. This CDR3 reads CASSPPSNSYEQYF. CDR3 DNA sequence: TGTGCCAGCTCACCACCGTCAAACTCCTACGAGCAGTACTTC.